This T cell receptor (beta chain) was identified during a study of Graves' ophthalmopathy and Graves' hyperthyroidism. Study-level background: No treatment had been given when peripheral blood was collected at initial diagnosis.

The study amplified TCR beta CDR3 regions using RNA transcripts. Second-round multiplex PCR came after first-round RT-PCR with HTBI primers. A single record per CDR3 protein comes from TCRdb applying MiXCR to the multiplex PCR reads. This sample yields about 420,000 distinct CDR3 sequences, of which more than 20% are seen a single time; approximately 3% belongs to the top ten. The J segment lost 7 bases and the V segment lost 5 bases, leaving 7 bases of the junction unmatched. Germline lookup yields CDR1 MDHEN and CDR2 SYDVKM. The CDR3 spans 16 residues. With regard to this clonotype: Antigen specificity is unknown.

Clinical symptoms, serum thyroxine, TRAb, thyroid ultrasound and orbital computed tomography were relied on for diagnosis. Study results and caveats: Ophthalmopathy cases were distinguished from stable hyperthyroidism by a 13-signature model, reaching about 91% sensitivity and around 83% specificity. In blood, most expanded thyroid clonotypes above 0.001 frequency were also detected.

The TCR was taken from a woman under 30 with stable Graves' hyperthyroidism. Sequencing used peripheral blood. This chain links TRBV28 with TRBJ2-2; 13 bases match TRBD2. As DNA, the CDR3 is TGTGCCAGCAGTCCACTAGCGGGAGGGCCGAGCGGGGAGCTGTTTTTT. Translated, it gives CASSPLAGGPSGELFF.